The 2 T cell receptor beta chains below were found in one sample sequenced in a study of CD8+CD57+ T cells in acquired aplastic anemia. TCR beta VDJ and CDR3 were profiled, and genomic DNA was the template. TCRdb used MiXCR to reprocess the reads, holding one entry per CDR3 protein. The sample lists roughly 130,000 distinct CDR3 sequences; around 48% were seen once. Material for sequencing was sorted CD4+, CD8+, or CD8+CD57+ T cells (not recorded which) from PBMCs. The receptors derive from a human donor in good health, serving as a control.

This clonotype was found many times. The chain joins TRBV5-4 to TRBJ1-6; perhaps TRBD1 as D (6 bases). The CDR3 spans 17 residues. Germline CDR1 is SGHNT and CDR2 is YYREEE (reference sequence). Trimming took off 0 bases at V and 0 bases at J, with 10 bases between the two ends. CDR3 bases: TGTGCCAGCAGCTTGGACAGGGCCAGCTCCTATAATTCACCCCTCCACTTT. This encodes CASSLDRASSYNSPLHF.

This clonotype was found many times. The CDR3 reads CASSATRGGPNTEAFF. CDR3 DNA sequence: TGTGCCAGCAGCGCCACCCGGGGGGGCCCTAACACTGAAGCTTTCTTT. This chain joins TRBV7-6 and TRBJ1-1; the D gene is possibly TRBD1 (6 bases). CDR3 length equals 16 residues. Trimming took off 5 bases at V and 2 bases at J, with 18 bases between the two ends. CDR1 is SGHVS, CDR2 FNYEAQ, per germline. Full variable domain (missing parts from reference TRBV7-6 and TRBJ1-1): GAGVSQSPRYKVTKRGQDVALRCDPISGHVSLYWYRQALGQGPEFLTYFNYEAQQDKSGLPNDRFSAERPEGSISTLTIQRTEQRDSAMYRCASSATRGGPNTEAFFGQGTRLTVV.